Sequencing of this TCR beta chain was carried out in a study of T cells in Graves' hyperthyroidism and ophthalmopathy. General study points: Ophthalmopathy prediction by the model preceded onset by a median roughly 6.3 months.

Stable Graves' hyperthyroidism denoted no ophthalmopathy progression over 18 months. Patients aged 18 to 65 had newly diagnosed hyperthyroidism lasting under 2 months. Uncontrolled infections, other autoimmune diseases, pregnancy or lactation led to exclusion of patients. A few counts support this clonotype. What it binds is unknown. Researchers amplified the TCR beta CDR3 regions from RNA transcripts. RT-PCR in the first round (using the HTBI primer set) targeted the TCR CDR3. In TCRdb, the multiplex PCR reads were re-called with MiXCR into one record per CDR3 protein. The data show hundreds of thousands of distinct CDR3 sequences, 35% seen once. The origin of this receptor is a woman in her thirties or forties with Graves' hyperthyroidism. Sequencing was done on a sample of blood.

The CDR3 region has the DNA TGTGCCACCCTCGATGTGCAGTTCCGGGGGTATCAGCCCCAGCATTTT. Amino acids: CATLDVQFRGYQPQHF. The chain has TRBV12-3 or TRBV12-4 and TRBJ1-5, with a weak D call TRBD1 (5 bases). V lost 10 bases, J lost 5 bases, and 24 bases lay in between. The CDR3 is made up of 16 amino acids.